The rows below give T cell receptor beta chains drawn from one sample of a study of blood T cell repertoires in COVID-19. Clones were sequenced by immunoSEQ multiplex PCR, and TCRdb holds only the in-frame ones, with some missing. The table has around 250,000 clones, 86% seen once. The sequencing sample was made of PBMCs or T cells enriched from blood (not recorded which). The receptors were gathered from a woman aged 45-65 years who had recovered from COVID-19. CDR3s include the opening cysteine and the closing phenylalanine or tryptophan. Fields, in order: CDR3 DNA, CDR3 protein, clone size, V gene, J gene, D gene. D genes are given only for firm matches. Not every row has a clone size; where given, it reads once, few, many or a size class.

CDR3 DNA: TGTGCCAGCTACGGAGCGGACTCAGATACGCAGTATTTT; CDR3 protein: CASYGADSDTQYF; clone size: NA; V gene: TRBV18; J gene: TRBJ2-3; D gene: NA
CDR3 DNA: TGTGCCTGGAGGACGACTCGAGGCCGGTACGAGCAGTACTTC; CDR3 protein: CAWRTTRGRYEQYF; clone size: once; V gene: TRBV30; J gene: TRBJ2-7; D gene: NA
CDR3 DNA: TGTGCCAGCAGCCAAGTGACAGGGGTCGGAGAAGCTTTCTTT; CDR3 protein: CASSQVTGVGEAFF; clone size: NA; V gene: TRBV3-1/TRBV3-2; J gene: TRBJ1-1; D gene: TRBD1
CDR3 DNA: TGCGCCAGCAGCCGCTCGATTGGAGCGGGAGAAGAGACCCAGTACTTC; CDR3 protein: CASSRSIGAGEETQYF; clone size: few; V gene: TRBV4-3; J gene: TRBJ2-5; D gene: TRBD2
CDR3 DNA: TGCGCCAGCAGCCAAGATCTCCAGGGGGTTTCTAACTATGGCTACACCTTC; CDR3 protein: CASSQDLQGVSNYGYTF; clone size: NA; V gene: TRBV4-3; J gene: TRBJ1-2; D gene: TRBD1
CDR3 DNA: TGCGCCAGCAGCCGGGACAGGGTAATCCACGAGCAGTACTTC; CDR3 protein: CASSRDRVIHEQYF; clone size: once; V gene: TRBV4-1; J gene: TRBJ2-7; D gene: TRBD1
CDR3 DNA: TGTGCCAGCAGTTACGGGACAGGGATATCTGGAAACACCATATATTTT; CDR3 protein: CASSYGTGISGNTIYF; clone size: NA; V gene: TRBV6-5; J gene: TRBJ1-3; D gene: TRBD1
CDR3 DNA: TGTGCCACCAGCAGAGCTAAACCCTGGACTAGCGGGAACCAAGAGACCCAGTACTTC; CDR3 protein: CATSRAKPWTSGNQETQYF; clone size: NA; V gene: TRBV15; J gene: TRBJ2-5; D gene: TRBD2
CDR3 DNA: TGTGCCAGTAGTACTGAACAGGGAGTTAATTCACCCCTCCACTTT; CDR3 protein: CASSTEQGVNSPLHF; clone size: NA; V gene: TRBV19; J gene: TRBJ1-6; D gene: NA
CDR3 DNA: TGTGCCTGGAGTGAGGGGACAGGCGGGGCTCTGAACACTGAAGCTTTCTTT; CDR3 protein: CAWSEGTGGALNTEAFF; clone size: NA; V gene: TRBV30; J gene: TRBJ1-1; D gene: TRBD1
CDR3 DNA: TGTGCCAGCAGCGAGGGACAGGTCAGGGGGCAGTTCTTC; CDR3 protein: CASSEGQVRGQFF; clone size: NA; V gene: TRBV13; J gene: TRBJ2-1; D gene: TRBD1
CDR3 DNA: TGTGCCAGCAGCTTATATGGCCAGGGATACGAGCAGTTCTTC; CDR3 protein: CASSLYGQGYEQFF; clone size: NA; V gene: TRBV7-3; J gene: TRBJ2-1; D gene: NA
CDR3 DNA: TGCGCCAGCAGCCCGTCCTACACAGGGATTAATTCACCCCTCCACTTT; CDR3 protein: CASSPSYTGINSPLHF; clone size: NA; V gene: TRBV4-3; J gene: TRBJ1-6; D gene: NA
CDR3 DNA: TGTGCCAGCAGCCCCAGCGGGAGCGAGACCCAGTACTTC; CDR3 protein: CASSPSGSETQYF; clone size: NA; V gene: TRBV28; J gene: TRBJ2-5; D gene: TRBD2
CDR3 DNA: TGTGCCAGCAGATCCCGGGACTCCGGATCCTACAATGAGCAGTTCTTC; CDR3 protein: CASRSRDSGSYNEQFF; clone size: once; V gene: TRBV2; J gene: TRBJ2-1; D gene: NA
CDR3 DNA: TGTGCCAGCATTAGAGACAGGGACACTGAAGCTTTCTTT; CDR3 protein: CASIRDRDTEAFF; clone size: NA; V gene: TRBV2; J gene: TRBJ1-1; D gene: TRBD1
CDR3 DNA: TGTGCCTCGGGACAGGGACAAGAGACCCAGTACTTC; CDR3 protein: CASGQGQETQYF; clone size: once; V gene: TRBV30; J gene: TRBJ2-5; D gene: TRBD1
CDR3 DNA: TGTGCCAGCAGCTCAGGGGGCCAGGGCAATCAGCCCCAGCATTTT; CDR3 protein: CASSSGGQGNQPQHF; clone size: NA; V gene: TRBV6-2/TRBV6-3; J gene: TRBJ1-5; D gene: TRBD1
CDR3 DNA: TGTGCCAGCAGCTTAGTTACAGGGGGGCATTCACCCCTCCACTTT; CDR3 protein: CASSLVTGGHSPLHF; clone size: NA; V gene: TRBV7-9; J gene: TRBJ1-6; D gene: TRBD1
CDR3 DNA: TGTGCCAGCAGCCGGACAGTAATTTCCTATGGCTACACCTTC; CDR3 protein: CASSRTVISYGYTF; clone size: few; V gene: TRBV6-5; J gene: TRBJ1-2; D gene: NA
CDR3 DNA: TGCGCCAGCACCCACGGACAGGGAGGTTCGGGCTACACCTTC; CDR3 protein: CASTHGQGGSGYTF; clone size: few; V gene: TRBV5-1; J gene: TRBJ1-2; D gene: TRBD1
CDR3 DNA: TGTGCCAGCAGCTTAGTTCCGGACCTAACGAGGAGGACTTATCAGCCCCAGCATTTT; CDR3 protein: CASSLVPDLTRRTYQPQHF; clone size: NA; V gene: TRBV11-3; J gene: TRBJ1-5; D gene: NA
CDR3 DNA: TGTGCCAGCAGTTTAGGGCGGACTAGCGGGAGACAAGAGACCCAGTACTTC; CDR3 protein: CASSLGRTSGRQETQYF; clone size: once; V gene: TRBV27; J gene: TRBJ2-5; D gene: TRBD2
CDR3 DNA: TGTGCCAGCAGTTACTACCAGGGGGCTTCACCCCTCCACTTT; CDR3 protein: CASSYYQGASPLHF; clone size: NA; V gene: TRBV6-2/TRBV6-3; J gene: TRBJ1-6; D gene: TRBD1
CDR3 DNA: TGTGCCAGCAGCACCACAGGGGATCCCCCCGACGAGCAGTACTTC; CDR3 protein: CASSTTGDPPDEQYF; clone size: NA; V gene: TRBV21-1; J gene: TRBJ2-7; D gene: NA
CDR3 DNA: TGTGCCAGCTACGGACAGGGATTGAACACTGAAGCTTTCTTT; CDR3 protein: CASYGQGLNTEAFF; clone size: NA; V gene: TRBV18; J gene: TRBJ1-1; D gene: TRBD1
CDR3 DNA: TGTGCCAGCAGTAGGGGAGGGGGGAACGAGCAGTACTTC; CDR3 protein: CASSRGGGNEQYF; clone size: once; V gene: TRBV28; J gene: TRBJ2-7; D gene: NA
CDR3 DNA: TGTGCCAGCAGTCTAGACAGACCTGCACCCCTCCACTTT; CDR3 protein: CASSLDRPAPLHF; clone size: NA; V gene: TRBV12-3/TRBV12-4; J gene: TRBJ1-6; D gene: NA
CDR3 DNA: TGTGCCAGCAGCTTAGATGGGGCCGGGGATACGCAGTATTTT; CDR3 protein: CASSLDGAGDTQYF; clone size: NA; V gene: TRBV11-3; J gene: TRBJ2-3; D gene: NA
CDR3 DNA: TGCGCCAGCAGCCTCCTCCACGTTACAGGTCTGAGCTCCTACGAGCAGTACTTC; CDR3 protein: CASSLLHVTGLSSYEQYF; clone size: NA; V gene: TRBV4-1; J gene: TRBJ2-7; D gene: NA
CDR3 DNA: TGTGCCAGCAGTTTTATCCTGACAGGGAATAGTAATGAAAAACTGTTTTTT; CDR3 protein: CASSFILTGNSNEKLFF; clone size: NA; V gene: TRBV28; J gene: TRBJ1-4; D gene: TRBD1
CDR3 DNA: TGTGCCAGCTATGGGCCAGGGATGGATTCACCCCTCCACTTT; CDR3 protein: CASYGPGMDSPLHF; clone size: NA; V gene: TRBV6-5; J gene: TRBJ1-6; D gene: NA
CDR3 DNA: TGTGCCAGCAGCGGACGGACTAGCGGGGGGGCAGGCAATGAGCAGTTCTTC; CDR3 protein: CASSGRTSGGAGNEQFF; clone size: NA; V gene: TRBV9; J gene: TRBJ2-1; D gene: TRBD2